What follows are 15 T cell receptor beta chains derived from one specimen sequenced in a study of molecular identifiers for immune sequencing clone quantification. Each CDR3 protein gets one entry after TCRdb re-called the PCR reads with MiXCR. In the table there are a few hundred thousand distinct CDR3 sequences, roughly 23% of which are singletons. The specimen was naive CD8+ T cells from blood, with Jurkat cell RNA spiked in. Subset meaning: FACS-sorted CD8+CD4-CCR7+CD45RA+ naive T cells. Receptors originate from a human donor in good health. Some libraries in this study had Jurkat cell RNA spiked in.

This clonotype has ten or more counts. The V and J genes are TRBV6-2 or TRBV6-3 and TRBJ1-6; D not resolved. CDR3 length: 13 amino acids. The V end was cut by 2 bases, the J end by 6 bases, with 5 bases between. CDR1 MNHEY and CDR2 SVGEGT come from the germline V gene. The CDR3 DNA is TGTGCCAGCAGTTACGTCCGTAATTCACCCCTCCACTTT. Translated: CASSYVRNSPLHF.

The chain couples TRBV9 to TRBJ1-6; D perhaps matches TRBD1 (6 bases). V lost 0 bases and J lost 12, with 7 bases in between. The CDR3 contains 12 residues. The germline CDR1 and CDR2 sequences are SGDLS and YYNGEE. CDR3 coding DNA: TGTGCCAGCAGCGTAGAGGGGGGACCCCTCCACTTT. The encoded protein is CASSVEGGPLHF.

This clonotype has a handful of counts. The CDR3 sequence: CASSPITSYEQYF. The CDR3, as DNA: TGTGCCAGCAGCCCCATTACCTCCTACGAGCAGTACTTC. The rearrangement links TRBV7-9 to TRBJ2-7; the D is unclear. Germline-derived CDR1 and CDR2 are SEHNR and FQNEAQ (reference sequence). V was clipped by 5 bases and J by 0 bases, with 8 bases between them. The CDR3 is made up of 13 amino acids.

A note on this clonotype: A clone one base away is much larger, so this may be a read error. As the CDR3 is not closed by the conserved phenylalanine or tryptophan, this likely results from a read error. The CDR3 DNA is TGTGCCAGCAGCTTCCTAGCGGTACTCGGCACAGATACGCAGTATCTT. Its translation is CASSFLAVLGTDTQYL. The gene calls are TRBV7-2 and TRBJ2-3, with TRBD2 identical over 7 bases. Looked up from germline, CDR1 is SGHTA and CDR2 is FQGNSA. V gave up 3 bases and J gave up 1 base; unmatched junction bases: 7. CDR3 length: 16 amino acids.

This clonotype was counted at least ten times. The rearrangement joins TRBV4-3 to TRBJ1-1; no definite D call. The germline V gene has CDR1 LGHNA and CDR2 YSLEER. V was pared by 3 bases and J by 4 bases, with 9 bases between. The length of the CDR3 is 13 residues. DNA for the CDR3: TGCGCCAGCAGCCATCTGGCCCGCACTGAAGCTTTCTTT. It translates to CASSHLARTEAFF.

For this clonotype: A junction end diverges from the germline sequence, so it may reflect a read error. V is TRBV7-9 and J is TRBJ2-2; no definite D call. The CDR3 length is 12 residues. Germline V gene data show CDR1 as SEHNR and CDR2 as FQNEAQ (reference sequence). The CDR3 DNA reads as TGTGCCAGCTGCTTAGACACCGGGGAGCTGTTTTTT. Translation: CASCLDTGELFF.

This clonotype was counted ten times or more. The chain is built from TRBV5-1 and TRBJ1-5, with 7 bases fitting TRBD1. Germline CDR1 and CDR2: SGHRS and YFSETQ. This CDR3 contains 14 residues. V lost 0 bases and J lost 7; bases outside the gene matches: 4. Here the CDR3 DNA reads TGCGCCAGCAGCTTGGCCCAGGGGGAACAGCCCCAGCATTTT. Translating it yields CASSLAQGEQPQHF.

CDR3 sequence reads: CAWKIWNTEAFF. Here the CDR3 DNA reads TGTGCCTGGAAGATTTGGAACACTGAAGCTTTCTTT. This chain uses TRBV30 with TRBJ1-1; D is undetermined. In germline, CDR1 is GTSNPN, CDR2 SVGIG (reference sequence). Trimming left V 4 bases short and J 1 base short, with 7 bases between. The CDR3 is 12 residues long.

This clonotype was seen only a few times. The genes are TRBV28 and TRBJ2-7; D not resolved. The V end lost 5 bases, the J end lost 0 bases, and 14 bases lay between the germline ends. This CDR3 has 15 residues. From germline, CDR1 is MDHEN and CDR2 SYDVKM. The CDR3 bases are TGTGCCAGCAGTGCGCTTCGTCTCGTCTCCTACGAGCAGTACTTC. Translated: CASSALRLVSYEQYF.

This clonotype has ten or more counts. This rearrangement joins TRBV27 to TRBJ2-3; D remains ambiguous. Per germline, CDR1 MNHEY and CDR2 SMNVEV (reference sequence). The length of the CDR3 is 12 residues. The V end lost 7 bases, the J end lost 0 bases, and 5 bases lay between the germline ends. CDR3 coding DNA: TGTGCCAGCAATACTAGCACAGATACGCAGTATTTT. Protein product: CASNTSTDTQYF.

The chain carries TRBV4-3 and TRBJ1-2, with unresolved D. V was shortened by 2 bases and J by 4 bases, with 11 bases between the two germline ends. Germline V gene lookup returns CDR1 LGHNA and CDR2 YSLEER. The CDR3 runs 14 residues. DNA of the CDR3: TGCGCCAGCAGCCAAAGCGAACCATTCTATGGCTACACCTTC. It translates to CASSQSEPFYGYTF.

This sequence joins TRBV7-9 and TRBJ2-7; D perhaps matches TRBD1 (6 bases). The CDR3 is 14 amino acids. The germline V and J ends were trimmed by 5 bases and 5 bases, with 16 bases remaining between them. Germline values: CDR1 SEHNR, CDR2 FQNEAQ (reference sequence). CDR3 residues: CASSPVWGHNEQYF. CDR3 coding DNA: TGTGCCAGCAGCCCGGTGTGGGGGCACAACGAGCAGTACTTC.

This clonotype was seen many times. The gene calls are TRBV7-6 and TRBJ2-3, with no clear D. The CDR3 totals 12 residues. Germline V gene lookup returns CDR1 SGHVS and CDR2 FNYEAQ. V dropped 6 bases and J dropped 2 bases, with 6 bases sitting between them. CDR3 sequence reads: CASSYTTDTQYF. CDR3 sequence (DNA): TGTGCCAGCAGTTATACCACAGATACGCAGTATTTT.

This clonotype was detected ten times or more. The chain couples TRBV4-1 to TRBJ1-1; D uncertain. This CDR3 is 14 amino acids long. Per the germline V gene, CDR1 is MGHRA and CDR2 is YSYEKL. V gave up 1 base and J gave up 0 bases, with 6 bases separating them. CDR3 in amino acids: CASSQVGLNTEAFF. The CDR3 DNA reads TGCGCCAGCAGCCAAGTAGGGTTGAACACTGAAGCTTTCTTT.

Comments on this clonotype: Likely a read error: the CDR3 ends without its conserved phenylalanine or tryptophan. V usage is TRBV20-1 and J usage is TRBJ1-2; 8 bases agree with TRBD1. The germline gives CDR1 DFQATT, CDR2 SNEGSKA (reference sequence). V lost 6 bases and J lost 2; bases outside the gene matches: 8. The CDR3 covers 14 residues. The CDR3 region has the DNA TGCAGTGCCCCACCGACAGGGGAAAACTATGGCTACACCATC. Its translation is CSAPPTGENYGYTI.